Sequencing of this T cell receptor (beta chain) was carried out in a study of blood T cell repertoires in COVID-19. The table came from immunoSEQ multiplex PCR; TCRdb's copy has only in-frame clones and leaves some out. This sample has about 170,000 clones; 74% occur once, and the top ten carry 2.5% to 3.5%. Germline CDR1 reads LNHDA; CDR2 reads SQIVND (reference sequence). Trimming at V came to 7 bases and at J to 5 bases, leaving 11 bases not matched to a gene. The CDR3 runs to 17 residues. V and J are TRBV19 and TRBJ2-3, with TRBD2 matching over 14 bases. The receptor was isolated from a woman of 80 years or more with acute or convalescent COVID-19. Sample: peripheral blood. Here the CDR3 reads CASTLRGLAGEGDTQYF. DNA of the CDR3: TGTGCCAGTACCCTCCGGGGACTAGCGGGAGAAGGAGATACGCAGTATTTT.